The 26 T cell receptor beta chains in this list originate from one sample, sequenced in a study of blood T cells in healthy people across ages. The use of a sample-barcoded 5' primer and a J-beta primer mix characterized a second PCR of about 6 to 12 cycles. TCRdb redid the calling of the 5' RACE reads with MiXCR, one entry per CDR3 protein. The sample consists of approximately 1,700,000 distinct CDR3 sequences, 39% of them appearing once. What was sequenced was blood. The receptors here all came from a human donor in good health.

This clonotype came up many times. CDR3 DNA sequence: TGTGCCAGCAGCTTGAGTCGACATAGCGGGAGGGAGACCCAGTACTTC. It is translated as CASSLSRHSGRETQYF. This chain links TRBV7-2 with TRBJ2-5; TRBD2 agrees at 10 bases. Germline V lookup: CDR1 SGHTA, CDR2 FQGNSA. V shed 3 bases and J 5 bases; nucleotides not matched to a gene: 9. CDR3 length equals 16 residues.

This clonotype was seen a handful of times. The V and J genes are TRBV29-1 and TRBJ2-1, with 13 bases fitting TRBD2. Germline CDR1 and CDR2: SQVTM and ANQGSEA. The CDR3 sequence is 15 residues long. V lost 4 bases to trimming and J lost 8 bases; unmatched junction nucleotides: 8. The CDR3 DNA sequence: TGCAGCGTTGGTCGGCGACTAGCGGGGGGTCATGAGCAGTTCTTC. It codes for CSVGRRLAGGHEQFF.

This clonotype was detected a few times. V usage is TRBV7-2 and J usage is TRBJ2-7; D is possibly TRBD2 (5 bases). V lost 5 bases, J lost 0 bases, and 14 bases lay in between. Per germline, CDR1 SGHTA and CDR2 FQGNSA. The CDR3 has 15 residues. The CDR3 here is CASSITRKSSYEQYF. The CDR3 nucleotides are TGTGCCAGCAGCATCACTAGAAAGAGCTCCTACGAGCAGTACTTC.

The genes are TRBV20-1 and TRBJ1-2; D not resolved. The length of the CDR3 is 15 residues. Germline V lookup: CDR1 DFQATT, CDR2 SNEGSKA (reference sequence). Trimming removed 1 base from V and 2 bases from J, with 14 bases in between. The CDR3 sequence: CSARGYESVNYGYTF. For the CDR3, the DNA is TGCAGTGCTAGAGGTTACGAGAGTGTGAACTATGGCTACACCTTC.

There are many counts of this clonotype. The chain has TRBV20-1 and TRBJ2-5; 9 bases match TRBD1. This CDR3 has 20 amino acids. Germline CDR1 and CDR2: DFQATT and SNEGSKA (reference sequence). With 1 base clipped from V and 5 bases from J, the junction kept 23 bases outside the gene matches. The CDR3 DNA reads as TGCAGTGCTAGAGGGGCCGGGACAGGGTTACGCAGAGCCATTGCGGAGACCCAGTACTTC. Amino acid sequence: CSARGAGTGLRRAIAETQYF.

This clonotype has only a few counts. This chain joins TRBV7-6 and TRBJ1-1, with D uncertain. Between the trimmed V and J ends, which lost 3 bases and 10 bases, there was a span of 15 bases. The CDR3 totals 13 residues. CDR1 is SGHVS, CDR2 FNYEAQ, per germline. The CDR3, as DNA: TGTGCCAGCAGCTTTGGTACTGGGAAGGTAGCTTTCTTT. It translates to CASSFGTGKVAFF.

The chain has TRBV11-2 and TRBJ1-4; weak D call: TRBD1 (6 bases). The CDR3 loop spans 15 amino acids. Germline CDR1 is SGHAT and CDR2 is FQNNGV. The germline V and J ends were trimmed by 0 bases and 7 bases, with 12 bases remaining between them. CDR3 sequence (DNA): TGTGCCAGCAGCTTAGATAGACAGGTTTTTGAAAAACTGTTTTTT. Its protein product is CASSLDRQVFEKLFF.

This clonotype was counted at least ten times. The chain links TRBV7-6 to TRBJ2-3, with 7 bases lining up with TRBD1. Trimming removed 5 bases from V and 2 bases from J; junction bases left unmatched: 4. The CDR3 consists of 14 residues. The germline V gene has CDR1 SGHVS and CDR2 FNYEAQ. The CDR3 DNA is TGTGCCAGCAGCCCGGGACAGATCACAGATACGCAGTATTTT. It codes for CASSPGQITDTQYF.

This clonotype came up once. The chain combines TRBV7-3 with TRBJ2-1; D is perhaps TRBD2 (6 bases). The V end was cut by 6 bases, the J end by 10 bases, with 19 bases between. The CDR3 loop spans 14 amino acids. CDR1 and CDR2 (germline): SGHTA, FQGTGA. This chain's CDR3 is CASSPASGDGEQFF. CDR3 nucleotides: TGTGCCAGCAGTCCTGCTTCGGGGGATGGGGAGCAGTTCTTC.

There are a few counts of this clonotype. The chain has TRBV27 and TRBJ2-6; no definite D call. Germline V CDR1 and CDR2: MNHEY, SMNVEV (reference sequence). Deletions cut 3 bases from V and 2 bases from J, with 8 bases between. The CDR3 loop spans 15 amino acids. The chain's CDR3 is CASSFAPPGANVLTF. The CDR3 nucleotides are TGTGCCAGCAGTTTTGCCCCCCCTGGGGCCAACGTCCTGACTTTC.

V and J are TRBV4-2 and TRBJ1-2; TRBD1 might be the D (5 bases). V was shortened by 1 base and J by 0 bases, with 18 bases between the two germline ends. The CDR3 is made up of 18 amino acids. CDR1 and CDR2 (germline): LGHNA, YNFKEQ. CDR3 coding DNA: TGTGCCAGCAGCCAAGGAAGTCATCCATGGGGGACTAACTATGGCTACACCTTC. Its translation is CASSQGSHPWGTNYGYTF.

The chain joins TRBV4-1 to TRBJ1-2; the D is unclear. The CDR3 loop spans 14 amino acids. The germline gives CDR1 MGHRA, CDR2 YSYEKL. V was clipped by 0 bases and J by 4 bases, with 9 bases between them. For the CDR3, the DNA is TGCGCCAGCAGCCAAGAGCGACGGCGCTATGGCTACACCTTC. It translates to CASSQERRRYGYTF.

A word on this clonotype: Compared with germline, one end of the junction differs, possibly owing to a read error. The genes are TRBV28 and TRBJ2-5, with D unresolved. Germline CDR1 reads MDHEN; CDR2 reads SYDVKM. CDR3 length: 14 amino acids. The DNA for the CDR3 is TGTGCCGGCAGTTTCGTTGGCGCCCAAGAGACCCAGTACTTC. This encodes CAGSFVGAQETQYF. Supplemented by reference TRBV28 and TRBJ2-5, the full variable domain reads DVKVTQSSRYLVKRTGEKVFLECVQDMDHENMFWYRQDPGLGLRLIYFSYDVKMKEKGDIPEGYSVSREKKERFSLILESASTNQTSMYLCAGSFVGAQETQYFGPGTRLLVL.

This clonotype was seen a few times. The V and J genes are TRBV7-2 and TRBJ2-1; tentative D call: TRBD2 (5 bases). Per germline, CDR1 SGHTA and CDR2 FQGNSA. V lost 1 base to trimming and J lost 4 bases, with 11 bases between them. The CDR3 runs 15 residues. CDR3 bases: TGTGCCAGCAGCTTAGGAGGGAAGCAATACAATGAGCAGTTCTTC. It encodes CASSLGGKQYNEQFF.

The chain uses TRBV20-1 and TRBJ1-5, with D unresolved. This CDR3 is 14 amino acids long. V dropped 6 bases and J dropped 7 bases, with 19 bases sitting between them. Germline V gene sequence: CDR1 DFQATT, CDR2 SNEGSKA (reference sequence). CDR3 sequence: CSAINPDSGQPQHF. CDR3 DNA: TGCAGTGCCATAAATCCGGATTCGGGGCAGCCCCAGCATTTT.

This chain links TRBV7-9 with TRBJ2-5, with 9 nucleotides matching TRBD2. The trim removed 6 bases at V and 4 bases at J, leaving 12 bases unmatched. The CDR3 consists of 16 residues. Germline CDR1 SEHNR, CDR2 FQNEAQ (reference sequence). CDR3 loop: CASRARGGGAGETQYF. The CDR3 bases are TGTGCCAGCAGGGCTCGAGGCGGGGGGGCCGGAGAGACCCAGTACTTC.

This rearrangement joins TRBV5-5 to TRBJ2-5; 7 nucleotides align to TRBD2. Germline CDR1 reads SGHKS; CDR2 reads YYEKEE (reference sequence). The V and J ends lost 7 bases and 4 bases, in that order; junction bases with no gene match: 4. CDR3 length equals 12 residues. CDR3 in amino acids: CASGRDRETQYF. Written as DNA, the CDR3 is TGTGCCAGCGGGAGGGATCGAGAGACCCAGTACTTC.

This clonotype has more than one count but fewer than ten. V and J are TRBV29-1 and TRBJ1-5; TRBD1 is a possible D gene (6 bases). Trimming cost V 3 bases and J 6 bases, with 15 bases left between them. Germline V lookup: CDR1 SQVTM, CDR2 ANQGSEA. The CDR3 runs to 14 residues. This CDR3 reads CSVETGGAGQPQHF. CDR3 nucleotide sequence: TGCAGCGTTGAGACCGGGGGCGCGGGTCAGCCCCAGCATTTT.

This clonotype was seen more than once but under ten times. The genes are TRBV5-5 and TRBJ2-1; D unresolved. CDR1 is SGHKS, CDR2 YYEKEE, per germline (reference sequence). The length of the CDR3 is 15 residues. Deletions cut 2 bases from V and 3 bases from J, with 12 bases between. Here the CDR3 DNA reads TGTGCCAGCAGCTTTAAGCTGACCGGCTACAATGAGCAGTTCTTC. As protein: CASSFKLTGYNEQFF.

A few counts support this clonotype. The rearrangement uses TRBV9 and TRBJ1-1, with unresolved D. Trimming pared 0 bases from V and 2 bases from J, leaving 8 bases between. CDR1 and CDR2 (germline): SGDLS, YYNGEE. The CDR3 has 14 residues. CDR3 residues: CASSVGGSNTEAFF. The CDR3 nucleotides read TGTGCCAGCAGCGTAGGCGGCAGCAACACTGAAGCTTTCTTT.

The CDR3 protein is CASSYSSGLAGTYEQYF. The DNA for the CDR3 is TGTGCCAGCAGTTACTCATCCGGGCTAGCGGGGACCTACGAGCAGTACTTC. The rearrangement uses TRBV6-5 and TRBJ2-7, with 9 bases fitting TRBD2. This CDR3 spans 17 amino acids. The V gene end was trimmed by 0 bases and the J gene end by 2 bases; junction bases not matched to a gene: 8. CDR1 is MNHEY and CDR2 is SVGAGI in the germline V gene.

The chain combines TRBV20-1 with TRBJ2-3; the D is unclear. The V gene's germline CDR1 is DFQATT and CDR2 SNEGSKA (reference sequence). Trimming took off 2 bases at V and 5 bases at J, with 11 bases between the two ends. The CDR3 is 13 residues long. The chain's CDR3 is CSARKSGVDTQYF. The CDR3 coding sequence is TGCAGTGCTAGAAAGTCCGGCGTAGATACGCAGTATTTT.

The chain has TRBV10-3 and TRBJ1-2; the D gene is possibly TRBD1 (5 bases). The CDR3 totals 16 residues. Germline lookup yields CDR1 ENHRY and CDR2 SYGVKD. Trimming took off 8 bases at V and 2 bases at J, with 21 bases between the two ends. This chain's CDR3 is CAIAGGQIFGNYGYTF. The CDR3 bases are TGTGCCATCGCGGGGGGTCAAATTTTTGGGAACTATGGCTACACCTTC.

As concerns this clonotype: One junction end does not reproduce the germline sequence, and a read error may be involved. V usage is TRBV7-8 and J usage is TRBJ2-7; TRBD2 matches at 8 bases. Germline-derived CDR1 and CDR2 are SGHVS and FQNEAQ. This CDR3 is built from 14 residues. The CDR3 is CAGSLGSLAAEQYF. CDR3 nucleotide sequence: TGTGCCGGCAGCTTAGGGTCACTAGCGGCAGAGCAGTACTTC. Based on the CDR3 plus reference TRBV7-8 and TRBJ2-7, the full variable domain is GAGVSQSPRYKVAKRGQDVALRCDPISGHVSLFWYQQALGQGPEFLTYFQNEAQLDKSGLPSDRFFAERPEGSVSTLKIQRTQQEDSAVYLCAGSLGSLAAEQYFGPGTRLTVT.

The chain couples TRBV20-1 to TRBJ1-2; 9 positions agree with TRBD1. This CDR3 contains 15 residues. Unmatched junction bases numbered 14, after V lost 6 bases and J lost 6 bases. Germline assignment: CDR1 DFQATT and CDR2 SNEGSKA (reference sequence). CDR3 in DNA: TGCAGTGCACCTAAACCGGGACAGGGTTGGAATGGCTACACCTTC. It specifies CSAPKPGQGWNGYTF.

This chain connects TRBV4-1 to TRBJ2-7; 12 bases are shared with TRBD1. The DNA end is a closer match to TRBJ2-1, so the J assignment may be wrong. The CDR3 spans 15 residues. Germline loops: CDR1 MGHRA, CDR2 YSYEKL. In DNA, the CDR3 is TGCGCCAGCAGCGGGCGTGGGACAGGGGGCTACGAGCAGTTCTTC. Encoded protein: CASSGRGTGGYEQFF.